Below, 11 T cell receptor beta chains from the same sample are listed, as sequenced in a study of shared clonotypes between healthy human individuals. The naive CD8 fraction comprised CD45RO-negative cells positively selected for CCR7 and excluded terminally differentiated effector memory CD45RA+ cells. Assay used: immunoSEQ multiplex PCR; TCRdb lists only in-frame clones, some missing. The sample lists roughly 2.1 million clones, around 93% occurring once. The sample consisted of naive CD8+ T cells from PBMCs. These TCRs come from a man aged 18 to 35 in good health. Some clones in this sample may be carry-over from other donors' samples.

The V call is TRBV27, the J call TRBJ1-1; D ambiguous. V was pared by 1 base and J by 4 bases, with 10 bases between. Germline V lookup: CDR1 MNHEY, CDR2 SMNVEV (reference sequence). This CDR3 spans 14 amino acids. DNA for the CDR3: TGTGCCAGCAGTTTATACGGGGAGAGCACTGAAGCTTTCTTT. Translating it yields CASSLYGESTEAFF.

V gene TRBV27 combines with J gene TRBJ2-3; 8 bases fit TRBD2. With 3 bases clipped from V and 1 base from J, the junction kept 3 bases outside the gene matches. CDR1 and CDR2 from the germline V gene are MNHEY and SMNVEV (reference sequence). The CDR3 length is 15 residues. CDR3 residues: CASSFRAGGTDTQYF. The CDR3 DNA reads as TGTGCCAGCAGTTTCCGAGCGGGAGGCACAGATACGCAGTATTTT.

In its sample, this clone was seen once. V and J are TRBV7-9 and TRBJ1-5; no reliable D call. Deletions cut 3 bases from V and 5 bases from J, with 14 bases between. The length of the CDR3 is 15 residues. Germline CDR1 and CDR2: SEHNR and FQNEAQ (reference sequence). CDR3 DNA: TGTGCCAGCAGCTTTTCGGCACAGCCCTATCAGCCCCAGCATTTT. It is translated as CASSFSAQPYQPQHF.

The chain is built from TRBV30 and TRBJ1-6; 11 nucleotides match TRBD1. Germline V gene data show CDR1 as GTSNPN and CDR2 as SVGIG (reference sequence). Trimming at V came to 5 bases and at J to 6 bases, leaving 0 bases not matched to a gene. There are 13 residues in the CDR3. CDR3 protein: CAWGTGGNSPLHF. CDR3 nucleotide sequence: TGTGCCTGGGGGACAGGGGGTAATTCACCCCTCCACTTT.

This chain joins TRBV4-1 and TRBJ2-1; perhaps D is TRBD1 or TRBD2 (6 bases each). Looked up from germline, CDR1 is MGHRA and CDR2 is YSYEKL. The CDR3 has 18 residues. V lost 5 bases to trimming and J lost 4 bases, with 24 bases between them. Here the CDR3 reads CASSSHFVSGGGYNEQFF. The CDR3 nucleotides read TGCGCCAGCAGCTCTCATTTCGTTTCAGGAGGGGGGTACAATGAGCAGTTCTTC.

Only one count was recorded for this clone. CDR3 protein: CASSPQDRVATGELFF. The CDR3 region has the DNA TGCGCCAGCAGCCCCCAGGACAGGGTGGCCACCGGGGAGCTGTTTTTT. The chain has TRBV5-1 and TRBJ2-2; TRBD1 matches 8 bases. Germline loops: CDR1 SGHRS, CDR2 YFSETQ. The length of the CDR3 is 16 residues. The ends lost 4 bases at V and 4 bases at J; junction bases unmatched: 9.

The chain is built from TRBV27 and TRBJ2-3, with 7 nucleotides matching TRBD2. The V segment lost 3 bases and the J segment 1 base; nucleotides outside the gene matches: 4. The CDR3 has 15 amino acids. In germline, CDR1 is MNHEY, CDR2 SMNVEV (reference sequence). CDR3: CASSFERDGTDTQYF. CDR3 DNA sequence: TGTGCCAGCAGTTTTGAGCGGGACGGCACAGATACGCAGTATTTT.

The chain has TRBV5-5 and TRBJ1-2; TRBD1 is a possible D gene (5 bases). Germline V CDR1 and CDR2: SGHKS, YYEKEE (reference sequence). V shed 2 bases and J shed 1 base, with 12 bases lying between them. This CDR3 comprises 15 residues. The CDR3 is CASSLRGTLNYGYTF. In DNA form, the CDR3 reads TGTGCCAGCAGCTTACGGGGGACTCTTAACTATGGCTACACCTTC.

The chain's CDR3 is CSVEDLGIPYEQYF. Here the CDR3 DNA reads TGCAGCGTTGAAGATCTCGGCATCCCCTACGAGCAGTACTTC. The rearrangement links TRBV29-1 to TRBJ2-7; D is unclear. V lost 0 bases and J lost 2, with 11 bases in between. The CDR3 is 14 amino acids. Germline CDR1 and CDR2: SQVTM and ANQGSEA.

The chain is built from TRBV2 and TRBJ1-2, with 7 bases aligning to TRBD1. Germline CDR1 is SNHLY and CDR2 is FYNNEI. V lost 4 bases and J lost 4; bases outside the gene matches: 9. CDR3 length: 15 residues. The CDR3 region has the DNA TGTGCCAGCAGTGTAGGGACAGCGGATTCCTATGGCTACACCTTC. Translated, it gives CASSVGTADSYGYTF.

This sequence joins TRBV28 and TRBJ1-2; perhaps TRBD1 as D (6 bases). V was trimmed by 5 bases and J by 4 bases, leaving 17 bases between them. Germline-derived CDR1 and CDR2 are MDHEN and SYDVKM. The CDR3 is 15 amino acids. CDR3 in DNA: TGTGCCAGCAGTCCAGAGGTGGGACAATCCTATGGCTACACCTTC. Amino acids: CASSPEVGQSYGYTF.